This entry concerns a single TCR beta chain. The antigen remains undetermined. TCR beta CDR3 sequences were amplified from RNA transcripts. With the HTBI primer set, the TCR CDR3 went through a first round of RT-PCR. From the multiplex PCR reads, TCRdb called clonotypes with MiXCR, one entry per CDR3 protein. The repertoire has around 600,000 distinct CDR3 sequences, nearly 45% of them found once; the top ten carry under 8.5%. The data were obtained in a study of T cells in Graves' hyperthyroidism and ophthalmopathy. General study findings and limits: In validation, the model predicted ophthalmopathy. These predictions came a median approximately 5.9 months before onset.

Uncontrolled infection, other autoimmune disease, pregnancy or lactation barred patients from enrollment. This CDR3 comprises 16 residues. Per germline, CDR1 SGDLS and CDR2 YYNGEE. V lost 4 bases, J lost 2 bases, and 18 bases lay in between. This TCR derives from an adult man with Graves' disease, either hyperthyroidism or ophthalmopathy (not recorded which). Sequencing input: peripheral blood or thyroid tissue (not recorded which). The gene calls are TRBV9 and TRBJ1-2; D may be TRBD1 (6 bases). CDR3: CASSPKVGGFNYGYTF. CDR3 coding DNA: TGTGCCAGCAGCCCTAAGGTGGGGGGCTTCAACTATGGCTACACCTTC. Full variable domain (remainder filled in from reference TRBV9 and TRBJ1-2): DSGVTQTPKHLITATGQRVTLRCSPRSGDLSVYWYQQSLDQGLQFLIQYYNGEERAKGNILERFSAQQFPDLHSELNLSSLELGDSALYFCASSPKVGGFNYGYTFGSGTRLTVV.